The clone carrying this T cell receptor (beta chain) was counted once. Its target is not known. A read error may be the cause here, since a much bigger clone is one base away. The CDR3 consists of 17 residues. The V gene's germline CDR1 is SGHVS and CDR2 FNYEAQ. Regarding time point: newly diagnosed GD, antithyroid drugs for less than 3 months. RNA extracted from PBMCs served as the sequencing template. CDR3 regions were amplified by Arm-PCR using iRepertoire HTBI primers to build TCR beta libraries. TCRdb analysed the multiplex PCR reads with MiXCR anew, one entry per CDR3 protein. The table includes roughly 250,000 distinct CDR3 sequences, 15% to 20% detected once. These data originate in a study of regulatory T cells in long-lasting Graves disease. Study-wide findings and caveats: Persistent disease preferred TRBV28, TRBJ1-2 and TRBJ2-5; new disease, TRBV20-1 and TRBJ2-1. The persistent group shared 2,500 to 3,000 public clonotypes, more than the 850 to 1,000 shared by new patients.

This sample was shared with a second study, whose subject was T cells in Graves' hyperthyroidism and ophthalmopathy. This second study says: Stable Graves' hyperthyroidism meant no ophthalmopathy progression within 18 months. The study used the HTBI primer set for a first-round RT-PCR of the TCR CDR3.

This TCR was sampled from a woman under 40 with Graves disease. The sequencing used peripheral blood mononuclear cells (PBMCs), collected at new diagnosis, from a patient treated with antithyroid drugs. The V call is TRBV7-6, the J call TRBJ1-1; 12 bases are shared with TRBD1. The CDR3 loop is CASGLRDRGQVMTEAFF. In DNA, the CDR3 is TGTGCCAGCGGCTTAAGGGACAGGGGGCAGGTGATGACTGAAGCTTTCTTT.